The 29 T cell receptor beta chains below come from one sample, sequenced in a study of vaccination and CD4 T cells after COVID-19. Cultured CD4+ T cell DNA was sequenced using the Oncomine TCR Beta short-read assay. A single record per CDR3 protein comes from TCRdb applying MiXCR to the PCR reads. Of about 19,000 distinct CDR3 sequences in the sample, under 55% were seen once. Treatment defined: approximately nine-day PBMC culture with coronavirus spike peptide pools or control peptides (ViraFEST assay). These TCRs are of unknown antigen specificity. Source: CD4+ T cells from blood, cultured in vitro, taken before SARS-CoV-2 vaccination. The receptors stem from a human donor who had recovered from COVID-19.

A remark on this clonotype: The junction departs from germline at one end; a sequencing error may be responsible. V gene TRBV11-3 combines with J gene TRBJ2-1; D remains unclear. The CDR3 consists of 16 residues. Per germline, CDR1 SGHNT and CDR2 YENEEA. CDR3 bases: TGTGTCAGCAGCTTTCGGCTGGGGATGGCCTACAATGAGCAGTTCTTC. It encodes CVSSFRLGMAYNEQFF. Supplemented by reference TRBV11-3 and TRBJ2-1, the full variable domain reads EAGVVQSPRYKIIEKKQPVAFWCNPISGHNTLYWYLQNLGQGPELLIRYENEEAVDDSQLPKDRFSAERLKGVDSTLKIQPAELGDSAVYLCVSSFRLGMAYNEQFFGPGTRLTVL.

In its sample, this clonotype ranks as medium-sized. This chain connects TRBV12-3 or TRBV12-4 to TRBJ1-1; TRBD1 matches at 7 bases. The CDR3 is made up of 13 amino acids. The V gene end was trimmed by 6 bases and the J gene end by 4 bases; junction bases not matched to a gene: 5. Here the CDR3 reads CASRPAGGTEAFF. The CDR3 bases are TGTGCCAGCAGGCCCGCAGGGGGCACTGAAGCTTTCTTT.

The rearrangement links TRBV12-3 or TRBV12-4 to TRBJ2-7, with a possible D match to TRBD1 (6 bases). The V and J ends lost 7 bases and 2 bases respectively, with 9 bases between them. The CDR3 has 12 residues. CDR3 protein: CASTTGTYEQYF. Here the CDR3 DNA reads TGTGCCAGCACCACAGGGACCTACGAGCAGTACTTC.

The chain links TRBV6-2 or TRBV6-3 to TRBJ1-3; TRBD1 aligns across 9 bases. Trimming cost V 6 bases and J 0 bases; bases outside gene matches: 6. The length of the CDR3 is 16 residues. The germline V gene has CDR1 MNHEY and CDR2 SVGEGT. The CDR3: CASSLGTGNSGNTIYF. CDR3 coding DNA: TGTGCCAGCAGCCTTGGGACAGGGAACTCTGGAAACACCATATATTTT.

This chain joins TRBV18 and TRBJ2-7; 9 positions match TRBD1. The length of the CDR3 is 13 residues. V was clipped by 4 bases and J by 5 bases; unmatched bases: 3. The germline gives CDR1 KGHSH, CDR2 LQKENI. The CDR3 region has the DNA TGTGCCAGCTCACGGACAGGGGACAACGAGCAGTACTTC. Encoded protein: CASSRTGDNEQYF.

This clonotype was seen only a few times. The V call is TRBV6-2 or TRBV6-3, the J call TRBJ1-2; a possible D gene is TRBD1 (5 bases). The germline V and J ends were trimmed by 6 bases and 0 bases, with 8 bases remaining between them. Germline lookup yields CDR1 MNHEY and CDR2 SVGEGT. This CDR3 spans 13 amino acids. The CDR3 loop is CASRDTTNYGYTF. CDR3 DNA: TGTGCCAGCAGGGACACAACTAACTATGGCTACACCTTC.

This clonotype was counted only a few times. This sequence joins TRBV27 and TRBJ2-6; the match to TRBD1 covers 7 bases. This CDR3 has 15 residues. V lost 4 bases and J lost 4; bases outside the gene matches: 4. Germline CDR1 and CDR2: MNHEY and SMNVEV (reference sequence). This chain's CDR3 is CASSSDRAGANVLTF. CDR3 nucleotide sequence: TGTGCCAGCAGTTCCGACAGGGCCGGGGCCAACGTCCTGACTTTC.

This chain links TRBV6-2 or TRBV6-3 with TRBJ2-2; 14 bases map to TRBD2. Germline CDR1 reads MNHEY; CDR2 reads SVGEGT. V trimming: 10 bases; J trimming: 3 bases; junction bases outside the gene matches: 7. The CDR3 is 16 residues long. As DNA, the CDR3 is TGTGCCATCACGGGGACTAGCGGGGGAGACACCGGGGAGCTGTTTTTT. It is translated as CAITGTSGGDTGELFF.

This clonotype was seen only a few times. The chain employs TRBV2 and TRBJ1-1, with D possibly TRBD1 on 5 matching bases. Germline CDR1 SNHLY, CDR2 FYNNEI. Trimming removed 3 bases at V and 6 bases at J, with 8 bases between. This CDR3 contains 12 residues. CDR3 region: CASSEQGPEAFF. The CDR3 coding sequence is TGTGCCAGCAGTGAGCAGGGCCCTGAAGCTTTCTTT. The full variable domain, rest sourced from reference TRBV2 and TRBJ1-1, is EPEVTQTPSHQVTQMGQEVILRCVPISNHLYFYWYRQILGQKVEFLVSFYNNEISEKSEIFDDQFSVERPDGSNFTLKIRSTKLEDSAMYFCASSEQGPEAFFGQGTRLTVV.

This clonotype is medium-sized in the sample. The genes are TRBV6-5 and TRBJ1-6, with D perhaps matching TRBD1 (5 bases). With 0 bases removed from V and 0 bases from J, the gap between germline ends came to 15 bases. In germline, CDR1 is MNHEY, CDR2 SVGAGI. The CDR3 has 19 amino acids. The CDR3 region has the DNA TGTGCCAGCAGTTACTCGAAGGGCGGGGCGAGCTCCTATAATTCACCCCTCCACTTT. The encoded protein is CASSYSKGGASSYNSPLHF.

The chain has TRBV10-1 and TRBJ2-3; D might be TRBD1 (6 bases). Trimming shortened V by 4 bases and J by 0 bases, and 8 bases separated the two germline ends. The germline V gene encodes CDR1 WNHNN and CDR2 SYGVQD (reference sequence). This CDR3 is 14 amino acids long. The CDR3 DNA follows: TGCGCCAGCAGTGTACAGGGCAGCACAGATACGCAGTATTTT. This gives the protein CASSVQGSTDTQYF.

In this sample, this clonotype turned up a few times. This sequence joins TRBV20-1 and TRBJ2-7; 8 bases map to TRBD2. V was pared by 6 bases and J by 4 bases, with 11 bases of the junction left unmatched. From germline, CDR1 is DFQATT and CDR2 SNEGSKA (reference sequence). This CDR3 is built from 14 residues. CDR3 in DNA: TGCAGTGCCCCTCGGGAGGGATGGGGTTACGAGCAGTACTTC. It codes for CSAPREGWGYEQYF.

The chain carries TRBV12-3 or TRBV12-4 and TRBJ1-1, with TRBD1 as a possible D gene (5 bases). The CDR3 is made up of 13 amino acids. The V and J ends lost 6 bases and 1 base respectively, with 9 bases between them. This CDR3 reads CASSTGRNTEAFF. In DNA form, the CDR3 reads TGTGCCAGCAGCACAGGACGGAACACTGAAGCTTTCTTT.

CDR3 coding DNA: TGTGCCAGCAGGACCGGGGCGGGCCCCAACGAGCAGTACTTC. It yields the protein CASRTGAGPNEQYF. This chain uses TRBV6-2 or TRBV6-3 with TRBJ2-7; either TRBD1 or TRBD2 may supply D (5 bases each). CDR3 length: 14 residues. V dropped 6 bases and J dropped 5 bases, with 17 bases sitting between them. The germline V gene has CDR1 MNHEY and CDR2 SVGEGT.

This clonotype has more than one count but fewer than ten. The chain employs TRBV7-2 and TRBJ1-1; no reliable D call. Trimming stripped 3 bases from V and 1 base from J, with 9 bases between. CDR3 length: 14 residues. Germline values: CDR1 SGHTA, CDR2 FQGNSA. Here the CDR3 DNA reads TGTGCCAGCAGCTTCTCCCCAGAGAACACTGAAGCTTTCTTT. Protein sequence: CASSFSPENTEAFF.

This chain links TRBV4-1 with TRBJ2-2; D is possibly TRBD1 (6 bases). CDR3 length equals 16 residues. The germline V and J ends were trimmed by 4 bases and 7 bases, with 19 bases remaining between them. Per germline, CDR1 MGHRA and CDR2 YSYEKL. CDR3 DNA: TGCGCCAGCAGCCCGGGCGATAGGGGGTCGGTCGGGGAGCTGTTTTTT. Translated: CASSPGDRGSVGELFF.

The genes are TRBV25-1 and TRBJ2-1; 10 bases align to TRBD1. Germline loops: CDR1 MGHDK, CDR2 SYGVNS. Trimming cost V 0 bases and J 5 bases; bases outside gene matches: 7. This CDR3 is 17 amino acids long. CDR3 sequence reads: CASSEYGRTGGNNEQFF. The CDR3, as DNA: TGTGCCAGCAGTGAATATGGTAGGACAGGGGGGAACAATGAGCAGTTCTTC.

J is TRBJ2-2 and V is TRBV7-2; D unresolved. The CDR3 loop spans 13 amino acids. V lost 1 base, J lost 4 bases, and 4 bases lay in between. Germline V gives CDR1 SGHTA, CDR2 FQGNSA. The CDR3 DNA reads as TGTGCCAGCAGCTTAGATAGCACCGGGGAGCTGTTTTTT. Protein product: CASSLDSTGELFF. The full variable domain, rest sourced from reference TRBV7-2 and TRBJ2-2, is GAGVSQSPSNKVTEKGKDVELRCDPISGHTALYWYRQSLGQGLEFLIYFQGNSAPDKSGLPSDRFSAERTGGSVSTLTIQRTQQEDSAVYLCASSLDSTGELFFGEGSRLTVL.

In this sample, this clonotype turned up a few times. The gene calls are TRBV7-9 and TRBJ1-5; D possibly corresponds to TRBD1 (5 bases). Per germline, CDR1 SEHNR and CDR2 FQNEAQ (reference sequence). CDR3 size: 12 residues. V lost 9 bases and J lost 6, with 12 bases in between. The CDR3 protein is CASSYGGQPQHF. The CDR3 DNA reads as TGTGCCAGTAGTTACGGGGGTCAGCCCCAGCATTTT. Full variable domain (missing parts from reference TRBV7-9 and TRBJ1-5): DTGVSQNPRHKITKRGQNVTFRCDPISEHNRLYWYRQTLGQGPEFLTYFQNEAQLEKSRLLSDRFSAERPKGSFSTLEIQRTEQGDSAMYLCASSYGGQPQHFGDGTRLSIL.

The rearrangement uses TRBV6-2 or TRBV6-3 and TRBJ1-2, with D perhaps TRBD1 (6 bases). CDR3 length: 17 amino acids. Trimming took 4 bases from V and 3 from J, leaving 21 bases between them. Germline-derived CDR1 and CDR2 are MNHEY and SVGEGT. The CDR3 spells CASSLVAAGAKDYGYTF. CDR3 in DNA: TGTGCCAGCAGTTTGGTTGCAGCAGGGGCGAAAGACTATGGCTACACCTTC.

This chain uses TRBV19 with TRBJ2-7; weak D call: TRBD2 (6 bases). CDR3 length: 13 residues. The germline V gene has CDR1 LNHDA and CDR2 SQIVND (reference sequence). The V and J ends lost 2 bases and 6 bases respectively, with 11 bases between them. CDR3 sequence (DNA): TGTGCCAGTAGTATATCGCGGGGCGGCGAGCAGTACTTC. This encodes CASSISRGGEQYF.

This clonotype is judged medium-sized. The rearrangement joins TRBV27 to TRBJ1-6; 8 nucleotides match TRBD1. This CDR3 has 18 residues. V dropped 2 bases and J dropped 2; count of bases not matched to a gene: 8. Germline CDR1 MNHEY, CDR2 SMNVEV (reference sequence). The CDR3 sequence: CASSLSSGDRTYNSPLHF. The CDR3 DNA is TGTGCCAGCAGTTTAAGTTCCGGGGACAGGACCTATAATTCACCCCTCCACTTT.

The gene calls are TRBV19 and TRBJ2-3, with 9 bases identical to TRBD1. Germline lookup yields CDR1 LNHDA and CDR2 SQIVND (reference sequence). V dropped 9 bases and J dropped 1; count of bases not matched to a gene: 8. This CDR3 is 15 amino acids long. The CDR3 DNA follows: TGTGCCAGCAAAGACCGGGACAGGGGCACAGATACGCAGTATTTT. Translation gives CASKDRDRGTDTQYF.

The CDR3 nucleotides are TGCAGTGCTAGGGAGACAGGGGATGGCTACACCTTC. Its protein product is CSARETGDGYTF. This chain links TRBV20-1 with TRBJ1-2; 8 bases line up with TRBD1. From germline, CDR1 is DFQATT and CDR2 SNEGSKA (reference sequence). This CDR3 is 12 amino acids long. V lost 3 bases, J lost 6 bases, and 3 bases stayed unmatched.

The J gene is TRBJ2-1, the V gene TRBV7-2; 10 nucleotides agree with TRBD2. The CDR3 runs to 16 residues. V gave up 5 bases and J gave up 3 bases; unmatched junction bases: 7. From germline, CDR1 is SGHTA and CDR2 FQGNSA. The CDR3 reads CASSPRGTSVYNEQFF. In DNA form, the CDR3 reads TGTGCCAGCAGCCCGAGGGGGACTAGCGTCTACAATGAGCAGTTCTTC.

CDR3: CSARPILAGHYNEQFF. DNA for the CDR3: TGCAGTGCTAGACCAATCCTAGCGGGCCACTACAATGAGCAGTTCTTC. The chain carries TRBV20-1 and TRBJ2-1; 8 positions agree with TRBD2. The CDR3 contains 16 residues. In germline, CDR1 is DFQATT, CDR2 SNEGSKA (reference sequence). The ends lost 2 bases at V and 3 bases at J; junction bases unmatched: 9.

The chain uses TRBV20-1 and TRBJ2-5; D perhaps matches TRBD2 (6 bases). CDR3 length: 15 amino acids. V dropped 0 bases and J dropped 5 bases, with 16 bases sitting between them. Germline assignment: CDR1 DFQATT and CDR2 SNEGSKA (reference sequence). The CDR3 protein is CSARDIERVRETQYF. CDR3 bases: TGCAGTGCTAGAGATATCGAGCGGGTTCGGGAGACCCAGTACTTC.

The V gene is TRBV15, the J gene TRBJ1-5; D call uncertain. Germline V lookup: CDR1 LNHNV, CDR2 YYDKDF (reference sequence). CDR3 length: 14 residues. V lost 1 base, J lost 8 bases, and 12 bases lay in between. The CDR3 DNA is TGTGCCACCAGCAGAGTTGTCGAAGGAGAGCCCCAGCATTTT. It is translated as CATSRVVEGEPQHF.

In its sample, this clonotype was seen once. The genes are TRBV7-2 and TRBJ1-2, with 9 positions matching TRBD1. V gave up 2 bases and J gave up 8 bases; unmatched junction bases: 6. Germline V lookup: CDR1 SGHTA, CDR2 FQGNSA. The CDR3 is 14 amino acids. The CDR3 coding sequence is TGTGCCAGCAGCTTAACGGGACAGGGAATCGGCTACACCTTC. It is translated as CASSLTGQGIGYTF.